One TCR beta chain is described in this entry. The antigen this receptor binds is unknown. The record has no base qualities; no much larger clone is one base away. The goal of deep resolution MiSeq sequencing was a depth between 1 in 1 million and 1 in 200,000 T cells, and coverage averaged 10x per clonotype. The immunoSEQ hsTCRB Kit was used to generate the TCR beta libraries. The original pipeline was this. Data were analyzed with ImmunoSEQ Data Assistant and ImmunoSEQ Analyzer, with V, D and J genes assigned per IMGT definitions. Clonality, which ranges from 0 to 1, was calculated by subtracting the normalized Shannon entropy of productive rearrangement frequencies from one. Only overrepresented clonotypes making up at least 0.05% of each patient's repertoire were included in the public clonotype analysis. Some 13 age-matched healthy donor repertoires from immuneACCESS served as clonality controls. Imported from immuneACCESS, the table was reduced by TCRdb to in-frame sequences with V and J called. These copies leave out some clones; in studies compared against another copy, an unresolved V gene accounts for under half, and the cause of the remainder is not known. V, J and clone size reflect that table, while D and trimming were determined from the DNA. The sample data list 150,000 or so clones, and around 80% of these were observed just once. The biggest ten clones account for about 4.5% of the sample.

This entry comes from a study of cytotoxic CD8 clonotypes in ibrutinib-treated CLL (dated by TCRdb to about 2021). Regarding the complete study: The cohort had ten to twelve relapsed/refractory and roughly 14 treatment-naive patients; 17 to 18 were IGHV unmutated. Cryopreserved peripheral blood mononuclear cells were obtained before treatment, at response, and at either sustained remission or disease progression. Of the roughly 86 people in the trial, roughly 27 had longitudinal samples available. An average of around 250,000 productive templates and approximately 90,000 productive rearrangements was obtained per sample. Partial responses were observed in about 25 patients and complete responses in 2; after a median follow-up of 68 months, remission was maintained in roughly 14 patients and progression was observed in approximately 12. Every sample from remission and from progressive disease was obtained while the patients were still on ibrutinib. Response samples were taken after a median of approximately 13 months on treatment, ranging from 6 to 36 months. Findings and caveats that apply to the study as a whole: Sustained-remission and progressing patients did not have matched sampling times, and lymph node repertoires were not examined. At ibrutinib response clonality went up, during sustained remission it held steady, and at progression it dropped back toward baseline. At baseline, clonality was higher than in age-matched healthy donors and showed a strong correlation with circulating CD8+ T-cell counts. Public clonotypes were rare and either shrank or stayed stable during treatment, and the rise in clonality at ibrutinib response reflected expansion of private clonotypes.

What this sample's time point label stands for: roughly 2 years on ibrutinib. For TCR beta library preparation, approximately 1.8 micrograms of genomic DNA was extracted from cryopreserved PBMCs. Longitudinal blood samples from CLL patients on ibrutinib monotherapy underwent high-throughput TCR beta sequencing. The patients took part in an open-label, single-center phase 2 trial of ibrutinib monotherapy. V loses 9 bases, J loses 3 bases, and the germline ends lie 3 bases apart. The germline V gene supplies CDR1 SGHAT and CDR2 FQNNGV. The CDR3 has 10 amino acids, counting the end cysteine and phenylalanine. Only the CDR3 DNA stays, 30 bases, in frame from base 1.

This chain is built from TRBV11-2 and TRBJ1-5; the D gene lacks a confident call. The source is a human donor with chronic lymphocytic leukemia. This specimen was PBMCs, taken after 24 months of ibrutinib treatment. Here is the DNA: TGTGCCAGGAACAATCAGCCCCAGCATTTT. The translation is CARNNQPQHF.